The text below deals with one T cell receptor beta chain. This clonotype occurred a few times. Its antigen remains undetermined. Base qualities are not provided; no much larger clone lies one nucleotide away. This entry comes from a study of response to subunit inactivated influenza vaccine (dated by TCRdb to the late 2010s). At the level of the whole study: To follow how T cells responded to a trivalent subunit inactivated influenza vaccine, the researchers relied on deep quantitative profiling of the T cell receptor repertoire.

Broader findings and caveats from the paper: The authors proposed that each seasonal influenza vaccination may bring in only a limited number of new T cells.

From its cysteine to its phenylalanine, the CDR3 spans 15 amino acids. CDR3 DNA is the only sequence kept; it has 45 bases, read in frame from the first base. The germline V gene (reference sequence) yields SGHKS for CDR1 and YYEKEE for CDR2. V loses 5 bases, J loses 2 bases, and the germline ends lie 15 bases apart. Library preparation was by RT-PCR. The listed sequencing device is Illumina HiSeq 2500. Starting from the raw public reads, TCRdb applied fastp trimming at Q25, assembled clones with MiXCR and retained in-frame beta chains. Each CDR3 protein gets just one entry, which takes the most common genes and DNA from the rows behind it. A total of about 570,000 distinct CDR3 sequences appear in this sample, about 11% of them only once. The ten largest clonotypes hold approximately 10% of the sample. These records were also assigned to another study, of T cells expressing NK-cell markers. The second study also describes: 5'RACE template switching, by which a universal primer site and unique molecular identifiers were added, was used to make TCR beta cDNA libraries. Eight donors provided sorted CD3+CD56+NKG2C+, CD3+CD56+NKG2C- and CD3+CD56-NKG2C+ T-cell subsets, whose TCR beta-chain repertoires were profiled. Among the eight sequenced donors, seven were HCMV-seropositive and one was HCMV-seronegative. To restrict sorting to alphabetaTCR-expressing T cells, an anti-gammadeltaTCR antibody was added in several experiments. In several donors, the dominant CD3+CD56+NKG2C+ clonotypes were found to rank among the top 10 CD8+ clonotypes and to make up about 1.0-8% of CD8+ T cells. Those dominant clonotypes were again the most abundant among CD3+CD56-NKG2C+ cells in a handful of donors, at about 25-60.1%. Whether the expanded NKG2C-expressing T cell clones were specific for HCMV antigens was left unclear. Randomly selected healthy volunteers, three men and five women, were used as the eight sequenced donors. A commercial ELISA kit detecting HCMV-specific IgG in serum was used to determine HCMV serostatus. Ficoll density gradient centrifugation was used to isolate peripheral blood mononuclear cells from blood. For roughly six donors, bulk peripheral blood T-cell repertoires were also sequenced from unsorted PBMC. Priming for cDNA synthesis came from the TCR beta constant segment, and two successive PCR amplification steps followed. Illumina HiSeq 2000/2500, MiSeq or NextSeq was used to sequence libraries as 2 x 150 bp reads. MIGEC was used to demultiplex reads and group the reads by UMI, and MiTCR was used to assemble and quantify clonotypes. To remove erroneous sequences, TCR cDNA sequences were retained only when supported by two or more reads. The tcR package was used for downstream repertoire analysis, and clonotypes were matched between fractions using CDR3 nucleotide sequence together with V segment. VDJmatch was used to annotate antigen specificity against VDJdb, with one amino acid substitution in CDR3 allowed.

The V and J genes are TRBV5-5 and TRBJ2-3; 6 matching bases give a weak D call of TRBD2. This clonotype was sampled from a man aged 50-59 years who received an inactivated influenza vaccine. Donor details come from another sample of the same person, matched by shared clones. Specimen: PBMCs from blood, collected on the day of vaccination. The CDR3: CASRPRDSLTDTQYF. At the DNA level, the sequence is TGTGCCAGCAGGCCTCGGGACTCCCTCACAGATACGCAGTATTTT.